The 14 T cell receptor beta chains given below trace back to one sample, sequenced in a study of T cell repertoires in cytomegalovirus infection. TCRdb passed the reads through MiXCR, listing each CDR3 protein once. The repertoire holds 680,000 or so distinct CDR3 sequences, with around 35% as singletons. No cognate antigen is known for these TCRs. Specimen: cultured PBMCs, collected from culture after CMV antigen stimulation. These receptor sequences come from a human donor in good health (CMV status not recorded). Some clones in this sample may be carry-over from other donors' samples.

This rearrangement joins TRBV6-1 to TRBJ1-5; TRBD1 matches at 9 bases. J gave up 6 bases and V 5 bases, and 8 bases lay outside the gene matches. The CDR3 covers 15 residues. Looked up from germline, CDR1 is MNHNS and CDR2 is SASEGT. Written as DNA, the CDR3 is TGTGCCAGCAGTCGACAGGGGGGTACTAGTCAGCCCCAGCATTTT. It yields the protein CASSRQGGTSQPQHF.

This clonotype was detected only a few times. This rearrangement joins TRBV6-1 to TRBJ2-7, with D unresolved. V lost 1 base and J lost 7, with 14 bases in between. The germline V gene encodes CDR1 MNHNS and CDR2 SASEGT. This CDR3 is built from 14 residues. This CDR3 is CASSEGSWVGEQYF. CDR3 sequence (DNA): TGTGCCAGCAGTGAAGGGAGCTGGGTGGGGGAGCAGTACTTC.

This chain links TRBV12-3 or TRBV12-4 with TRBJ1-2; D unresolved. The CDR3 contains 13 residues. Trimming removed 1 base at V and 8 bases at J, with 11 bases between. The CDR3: CASSLGLSRGYTF. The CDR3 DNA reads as TGTGCCAGCAGTTTAGGGTTAAGCCGGGGCTACACCTTC.

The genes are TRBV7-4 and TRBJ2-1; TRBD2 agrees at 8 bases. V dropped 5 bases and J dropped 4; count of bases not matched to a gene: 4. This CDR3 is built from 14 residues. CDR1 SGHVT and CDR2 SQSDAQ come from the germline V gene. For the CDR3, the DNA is TGTGCCAGCAGCCCGGGACTAGGGTACAATGAGCAGTTCTTC. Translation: CASSPGLGYNEQFF. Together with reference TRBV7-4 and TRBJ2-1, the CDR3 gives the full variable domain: GAGVSQSPRYKVAKRGRDVALRCDSISGHVTLYWYRQTLGQGSEVLTYSQSDAQRDKSGRPSGRFSAERPERSVSTLKIQRTEQGDSAVYLCASSPGLGYNEQFFGPGTRLTVL.

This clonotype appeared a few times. The CDR3 DNA sequence: TGTGCCAGCGGGCGGGGGGGAAACAATGAGCAGTTCTTC. Translation gives CASGRGGNNEQFF. V gene TRBV6-2 or TRBV6-3 combines with J gene TRBJ2-1, with 9 bases that match TRBD2. Losses at the gene ends were 8 bases for V and 5 bases for J; bases not matched to a gene: 4. CDR3 length: 13 residues. Germline V CDR1 and CDR2: MNHEY, SVGEGT.

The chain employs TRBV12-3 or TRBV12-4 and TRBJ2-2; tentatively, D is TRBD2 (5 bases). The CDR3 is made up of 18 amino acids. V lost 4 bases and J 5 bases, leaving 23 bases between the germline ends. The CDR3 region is CASSWVTERQSGTGELFF. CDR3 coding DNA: TGTGCCAGCAGTTGGGTTACGGAGCGGCAGAGCGGTACCGGGGAGCTGTTTTTT.

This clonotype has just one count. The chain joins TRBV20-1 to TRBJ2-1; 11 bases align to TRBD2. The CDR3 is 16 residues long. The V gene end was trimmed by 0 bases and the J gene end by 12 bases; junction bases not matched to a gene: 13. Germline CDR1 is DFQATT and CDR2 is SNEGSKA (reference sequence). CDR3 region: CSARELSRVAGGGQFF. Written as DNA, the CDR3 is TGCAGTGCTAGAGAACTCAGCCGAGTAGCGGGGGGGGGGCAGTTCTTC.

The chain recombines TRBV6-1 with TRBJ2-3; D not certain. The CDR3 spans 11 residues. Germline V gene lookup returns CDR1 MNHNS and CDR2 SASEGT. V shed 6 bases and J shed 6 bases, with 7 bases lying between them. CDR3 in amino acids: CASRMGDTQYF. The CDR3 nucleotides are TGTGCCAGCAGAATGGGGGATACGCAGTATTTT.

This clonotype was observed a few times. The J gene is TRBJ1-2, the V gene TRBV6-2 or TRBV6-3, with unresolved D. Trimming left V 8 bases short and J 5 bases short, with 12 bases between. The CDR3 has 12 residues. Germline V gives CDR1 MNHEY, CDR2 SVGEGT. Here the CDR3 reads CASGNRPYGYTF. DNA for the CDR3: TGTGCCAGCGGGAACAGACCTTATGGCTACACCTTC.

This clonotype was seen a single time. The CDR3 sequence is CASSRGLGWSEQYF. CDR3 DNA sequence: TGTGCCAGCAGCAGGGGGCTGGGGTGGAGCGAGCAGTACTTC. This chain links TRBV12-3 or TRBV12-4 with TRBJ2-7; 8 nucleotides match TRBD1. The CDR3 totals 14 residues. The V segment lost 6 bases and the J segment 6 bases; nucleotides outside the gene matches: 10.

Here the CDR3 DNA reads TGCGCCAGCAGCCTAACGCGAGGGGAGCCCCAGCATTTT. As protein: CASSLTRGEPQHF. The chain carries TRBV4-1 and TRBJ1-5, with D maybe TRBD1 (5 bases). Trimming left V 4 bases short and J 8 bases short, with 12 bases between. The CDR3 length is 13 residues. The germline CDR1 and CDR2 sequences are MGHRA and YSYEKL.

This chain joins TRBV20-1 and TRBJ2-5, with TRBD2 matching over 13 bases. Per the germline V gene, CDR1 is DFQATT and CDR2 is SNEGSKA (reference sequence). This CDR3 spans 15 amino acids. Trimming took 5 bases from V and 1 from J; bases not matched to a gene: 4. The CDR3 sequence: CSAEGLAGVQETQYF. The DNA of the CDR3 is TGCAGTGCTGAAGGACTAGCGGGAGTCCAAGAGACCCAGTACTTC.

CDR3 residues: CAWSVRKAGGPSDTQYF. As DNA, the CDR3 is TGTGCCTGGAGTGTACGGAAAGCGGGAGGGCCTTCAGATACGCAGTATTTT. The chain combines TRBV30 with TRBJ2-3; 10 positions agree with TRBD2. The CDR3 has 17 residues. The junction had 10 bases not matched to a gene; V was cut back by 0 bases and J by 4 bases. CDR1 is GTSNPN and CDR2 is SVGIG in the germline V gene (reference sequence).

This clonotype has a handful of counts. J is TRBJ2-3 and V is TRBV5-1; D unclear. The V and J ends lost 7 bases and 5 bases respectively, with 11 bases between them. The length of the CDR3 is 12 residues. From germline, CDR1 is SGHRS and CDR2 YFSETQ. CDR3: CASATDGDTQYF. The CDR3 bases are TGCGCCAGCGCGACCGATGGAGATACGCAGTATTTT.